This T cell receptor (beta chain) was profiled in a study of blood T cell repertoires in COVID-19. With V trimmed by 3 bases and J by 4 bases, 21 bases remained unmatched. Germline V gives CDR1 MDHEN, CDR2 SYDVKM. This CDR3 contains 20 residues. The table came from immunoSEQ multiplex PCR; TCRdb's copy has only in-frame clones and leaves some out. This sample has 300,000 to 400,000 clones, with roughly 86% found just once. This TCR came from a man aged 30-40 years with COVID-19, enrolled during active disease. V and J are TRBV28 and TRBJ1-5; 7 bases fit TRBD1. Source material: peripheral blood. CDR3 in amino acids: CASSFFGRTKIDRANQPQHF. The CDR3 DNA reads TGTGCCAGCAGTTTTTTCGGCCGGACGAAGATTGACAGGGCAAATCAGCCCCAGCATTTT.